Given below is one TCR beta chain in context. TCR beta VDJ combinations and CDR3 sequences were profiled from genomic DNA. TCRdb recomputed calls from the reads with MiXCR, one row per CDR3 protein. The sample holds hundreds of thousands of distinct CDR3 sequences, around 30% seen once. This specimen comes from a study of CD8+CD57+ T cells in acquired aplastic anemia. This CDR3 is 13 amino acids long. V shed 3 bases, J shed 5 bases, and the junction held 1 base outside the gene matches. Germline V lookup: CDR1 LNHDA, CDR2 SQIVND (reference sequence). It was patients with CD8+CD57+ cell expansion by flow cytometry who were chosen for sequencing.

Sequencing was performed on sorted CD4+, CD8+, or CD8+CD57+ T cells (not recorded which) from PBMCs. The clonotype was recovered from a human donor with aplastic anemia. The rearrangement links TRBV19 to TRBJ2-1; TRBD1 matches 7 bases. The CDR3 coding sequence is TGTGCCAGTAGTATGGGGACAGACAATGAGCAGTTCTTC. Translating gives CASSMGTDNEQFF.